The clone carrying this TCR beta chain was observed many times. This sample was taken from a study of T cells after yellow fever vaccination. Study-level results: Post-booster repertoires contained most primary-vaccination clones again (roughly 95% CD4, around 88% CD8).

The germline V and J ends were trimmed by 4 bases and 0 bases, with 9 bases remaining between them. Germline V lookup: CDR1 SNHLY, CDR2 FYNNEI. The CDR3 contains 14 residues. For TCR, cDNA came from 5'RACE template switching, which added a universal primer site and UMIs. TCRdb reprocessed the 5' RACE reads with MiXCR, giving one entry per CDR3 protein. The sample includes around 29,000 distinct CDR3 sequences, just under 6.5% of them seen just once. This sequence originates from a man in his thirties or forties who received the YFV17D yellow fever vaccine. The material was PBMCs, either bulk or a sorted T-cell subset (CD4+, CD8+, memory, or dextramer-sorted; not recorded which), obtained on the day of the yellow fever booster vaccination. The genes are TRBV2 and TRBJ2-5; D is perhaps TRBD2 (6 bases). The CDR3 protein is CASSATRNQETQYF. DNA for the CDR3: TGTGCCAGCAGTGCGACTAGGAACCAAGAGACCCAGTACTTC.